This T cell receptor beta chain appears in the sequencing data of a study of blood T cell repertoires in COVID-19. Study context: The origin of the acute and convalescent COVID-19 samples was the United States, Italy and Spain. From T cells, B-cell-depleted T cells, or PBMCs came the material, which was cDNA or gDNA.

Original handling: Nucleated cell counts were estimated from reference gene primer amplification. The assay was immunoSEQ multiplex PCR, and TCRdb's table has in-frame clones only and misses some. The DNA gave D and trimming, while V, J and clone size come from that table. The sample lists about 100,000 clones, roughly nine tenths occurring once. In germline, CDR1 is MGHRA, CDR2 YSYEKL. Trimming removed 1 base at V and 3 bases at J, with 13 bases between. This CDR3 contains 15 residues. The origin of this receptor is a man between 45 and 60 years old with active COVID-19. V is TRBV4-1 and J is TRBJ2-7, with TRBD2 as a possible D gene (6 bases). Specimen: peripheral blood. CDR3 in amino acids: CASSQVSGESYEQYF. The CDR3 coding sequence is TGCGCCAGCAGCCAAGTCTCGGGGGAGAGCTACGAGCAGTACTTC.